This paragraph reports one TCR beta chain. Its antigen is as yet unknown. This sample is part of a study of cytomegalovirus exposure and HLA in healthy donors. Study observations and caveats: The productive fraction for most TCR beta V segments was about 87% or about 30% in an earlier analysis. Cytomegalovirus association was assigned to around 150 TCR beta chains. Roughly uniform sequencing depth across donors was assumed, possibly incorrectly.

The PCR employed 60 Vbeta primers together with 13 Jbeta primers. Assay used: immunoSEQ multiplex PCR; TCRdb lists only in-frame clones, some missing. The sample has roughly 140,000 clones, over 70% seen once. The length of the CDR3 is 13 residues. V lost 1 base and J 4 bases, leaving 5 bases between the germline ends. Germline V gene sequence: CDR1 SGHTA, CDR2 FQGNSA. The clonotype originates from a male donor in good health and CMV-seronegative. The gene calls are TRBV7-2 and TRBJ1-5, with D hard to call. Sequenced sample: PBMCs. This chain's CDR3 is CASSLDRNQPQHF. CDR3 nucleotide sequence: TGTGCCAGCAGCTTAGACAGAAATCAGCCCCAGCATTTT.